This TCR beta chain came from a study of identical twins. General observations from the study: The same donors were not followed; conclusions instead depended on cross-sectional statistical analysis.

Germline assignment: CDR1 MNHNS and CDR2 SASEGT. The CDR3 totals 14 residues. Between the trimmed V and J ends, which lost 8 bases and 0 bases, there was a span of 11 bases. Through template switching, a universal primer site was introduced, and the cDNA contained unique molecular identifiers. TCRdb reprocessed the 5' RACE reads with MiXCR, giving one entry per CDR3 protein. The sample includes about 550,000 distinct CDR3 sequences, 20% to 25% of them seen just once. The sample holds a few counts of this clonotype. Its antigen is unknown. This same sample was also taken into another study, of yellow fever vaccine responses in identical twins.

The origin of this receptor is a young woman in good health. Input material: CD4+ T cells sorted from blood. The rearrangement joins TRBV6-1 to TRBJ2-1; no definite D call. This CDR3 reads CASRPGSSYNEQFF. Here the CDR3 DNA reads TGTGCCAGCCGTCCGGGCAGCTCCTACAATGAGCAGTTCTTC.